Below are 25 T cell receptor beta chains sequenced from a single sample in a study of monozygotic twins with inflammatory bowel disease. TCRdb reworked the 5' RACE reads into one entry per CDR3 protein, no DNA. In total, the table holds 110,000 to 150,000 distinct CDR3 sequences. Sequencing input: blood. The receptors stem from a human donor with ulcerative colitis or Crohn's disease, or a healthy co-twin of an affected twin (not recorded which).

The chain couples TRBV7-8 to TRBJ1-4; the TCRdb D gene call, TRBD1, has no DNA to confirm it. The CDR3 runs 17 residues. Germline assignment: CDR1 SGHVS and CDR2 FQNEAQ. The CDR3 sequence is CASRRDRGFSTNEKLFF.

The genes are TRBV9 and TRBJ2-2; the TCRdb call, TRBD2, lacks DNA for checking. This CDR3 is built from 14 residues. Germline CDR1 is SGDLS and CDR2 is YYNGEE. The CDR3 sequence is CASSRLENTGELFF. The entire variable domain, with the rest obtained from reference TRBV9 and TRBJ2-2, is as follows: DSGVTQTPKHLITATGQRVTLRCSPRSGDLSVYWYQQSLDQGLQFLIQYYNGEERAKGNILERFSAQQFPDLHSELNLSSLELGDSALYFCASSRLENTGELFFGEGSRLTVL.

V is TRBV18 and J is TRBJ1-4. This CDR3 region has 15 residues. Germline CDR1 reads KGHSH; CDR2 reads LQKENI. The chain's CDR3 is CASSPLMSTNEKLFF.

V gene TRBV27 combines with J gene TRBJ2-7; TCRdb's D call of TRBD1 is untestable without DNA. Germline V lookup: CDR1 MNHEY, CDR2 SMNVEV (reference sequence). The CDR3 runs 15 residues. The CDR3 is CASSQYGTGDYEQYF.

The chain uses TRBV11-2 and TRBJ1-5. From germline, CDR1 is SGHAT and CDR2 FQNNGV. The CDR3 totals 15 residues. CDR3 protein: CASSPIRTSNQPQHF.

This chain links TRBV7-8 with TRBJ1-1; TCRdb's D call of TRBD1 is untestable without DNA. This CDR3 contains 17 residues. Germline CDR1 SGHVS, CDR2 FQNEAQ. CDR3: CASSLRGQGGGGTEAFF. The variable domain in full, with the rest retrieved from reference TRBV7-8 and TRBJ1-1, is GAGVSQSPRYKVAKRGQDVALRCDPISGHVSLFWYQQALGQGPEFLTYFQNEAQLDKSGLPSDRFFAERPEGSVSTLKIQRTQQEDSAVYLCASSLRGQGGGGTEAFFGQGTRLTVV.

The CDR3 is CASSSPGGYGYTF. The chain combines TRBV28 with TRBJ1-2; with no DNA, the TCRdb D assignment of TRBD1 cannot be verified. Germline V gene sequence: CDR1 MDHEN, CDR2 SYDVKM. The CDR3 has 13 residues.

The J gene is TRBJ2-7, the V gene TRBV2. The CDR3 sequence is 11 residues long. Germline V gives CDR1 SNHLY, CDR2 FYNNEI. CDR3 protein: CAINMDYEQYF. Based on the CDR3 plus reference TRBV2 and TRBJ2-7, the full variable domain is EPEVTQTPSHQVTQMGQEVILRCVPISNHLYFYWYRQILGQKVEFLVSFYNNEISEKSEIFDDQFSVERPDGSNFTLKIRSTKLEDSAMYFCAINMDYEQYFGPGTRLTVT.

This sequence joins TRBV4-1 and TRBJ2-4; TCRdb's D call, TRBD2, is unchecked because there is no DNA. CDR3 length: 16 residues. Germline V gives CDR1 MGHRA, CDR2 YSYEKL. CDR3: CASSQTPGTSLFIQYF.

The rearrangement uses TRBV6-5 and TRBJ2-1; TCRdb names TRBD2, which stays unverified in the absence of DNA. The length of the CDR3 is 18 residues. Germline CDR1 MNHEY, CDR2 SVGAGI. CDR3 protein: CASSYSKSGAGLYNEQFF.

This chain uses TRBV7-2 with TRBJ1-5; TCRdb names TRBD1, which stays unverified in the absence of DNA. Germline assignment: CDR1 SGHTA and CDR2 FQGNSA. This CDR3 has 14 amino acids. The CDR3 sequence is CASSIGQGLQPQHF.

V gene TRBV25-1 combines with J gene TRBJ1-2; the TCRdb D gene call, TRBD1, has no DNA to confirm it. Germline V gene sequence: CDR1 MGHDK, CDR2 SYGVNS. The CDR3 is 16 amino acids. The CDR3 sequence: CATQGTQGQGNYGYTF.

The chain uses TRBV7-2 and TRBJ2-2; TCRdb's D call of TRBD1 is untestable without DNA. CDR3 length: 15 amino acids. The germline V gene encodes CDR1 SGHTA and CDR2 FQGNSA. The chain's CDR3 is CASTPGGVLTGERFF.

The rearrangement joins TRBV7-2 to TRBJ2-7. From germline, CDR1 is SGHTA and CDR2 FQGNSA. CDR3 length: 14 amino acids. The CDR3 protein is CASSLVVGSTEQYF. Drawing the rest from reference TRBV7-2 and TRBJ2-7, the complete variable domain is GAGVSQSPSNKVTEKGKDVELRCDPISGHTALYWYRQSLGQGLEFLIYFQGNSAPDKSGLPSDRFSAERTGGSVSTLTIQRTQQEDSAVYLCASSLVVGSTEQYFGPGTRLTVT.

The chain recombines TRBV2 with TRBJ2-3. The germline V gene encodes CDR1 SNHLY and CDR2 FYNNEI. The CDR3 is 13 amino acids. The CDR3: CASSDRMGDTQYF.

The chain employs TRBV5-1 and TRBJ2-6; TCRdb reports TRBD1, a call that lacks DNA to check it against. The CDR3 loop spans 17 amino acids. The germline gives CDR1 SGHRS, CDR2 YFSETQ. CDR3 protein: CASSAGQQGAGANVLTF. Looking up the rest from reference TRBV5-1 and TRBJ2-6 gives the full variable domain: KAGVTQTPRYLIKTRGQQVTLSCSPISGHRSVSWYQQTPGQGLQFLFEYFSETQRNKGNFPGRFSGRQFSNSRSEMNVSTLELGDSALYLCASSAGQQGAGANVLTFGAGSRLTVL.

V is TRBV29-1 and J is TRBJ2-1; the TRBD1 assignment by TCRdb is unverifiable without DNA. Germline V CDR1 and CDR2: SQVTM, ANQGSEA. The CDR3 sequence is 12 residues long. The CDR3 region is CSHSGVSHEQFF.

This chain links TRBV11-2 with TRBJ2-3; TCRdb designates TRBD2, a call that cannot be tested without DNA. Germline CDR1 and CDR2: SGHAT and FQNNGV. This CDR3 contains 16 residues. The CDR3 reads CASSRKSGSGSDTQYF.

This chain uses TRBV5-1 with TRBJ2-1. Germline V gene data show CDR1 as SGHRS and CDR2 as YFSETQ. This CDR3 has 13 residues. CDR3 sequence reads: CASSGLSYNEQFF.

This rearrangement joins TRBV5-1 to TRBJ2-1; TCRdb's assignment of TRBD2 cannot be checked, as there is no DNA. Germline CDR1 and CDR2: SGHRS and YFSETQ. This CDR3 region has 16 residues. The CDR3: CASSLTGDFSYNEQFF.

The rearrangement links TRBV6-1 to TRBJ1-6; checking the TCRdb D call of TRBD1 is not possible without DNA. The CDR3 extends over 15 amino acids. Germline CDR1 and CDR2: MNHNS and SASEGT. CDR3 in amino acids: CASSPGTGFGSPLHF.

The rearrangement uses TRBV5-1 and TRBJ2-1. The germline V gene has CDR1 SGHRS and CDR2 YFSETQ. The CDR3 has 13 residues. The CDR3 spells CASSLSLLNEQFF. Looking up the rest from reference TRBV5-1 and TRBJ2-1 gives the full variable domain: KAGVTQTPRYLIKTRGQQVTLSCSPISGHRSVSWYQQTPGQGLQFLFEYFSETQRNKGNFPGRFSGRQFSNSRSEMNVSTLELGDSALYLCASSLSLLNEQFFGPGTRLTVL.

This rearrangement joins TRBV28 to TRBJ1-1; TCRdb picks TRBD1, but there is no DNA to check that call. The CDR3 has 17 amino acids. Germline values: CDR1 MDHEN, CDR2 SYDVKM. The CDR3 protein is CASSTGGQGSWGTEAFF. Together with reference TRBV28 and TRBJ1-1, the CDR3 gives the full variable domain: DVKVTQSSRYLVKRTGEKVFLECVQDMDHENMFWYRQDPGLGLRLIYFSYDVKMKEKGDIPEGYSVSREKKERFSLILESASTNQTSMYLCASSTGGQGSWGTEAFFGQGTRLTVV.

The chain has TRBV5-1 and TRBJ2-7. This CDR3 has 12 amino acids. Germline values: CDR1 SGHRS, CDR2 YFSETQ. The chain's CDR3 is CASGTGFHEQYF. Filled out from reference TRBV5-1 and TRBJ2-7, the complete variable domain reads KAGVTQTPRYLIKTRGQQVTLSCSPISGHRSVSWYQQTPGQGLQFLFEYFSETQRNKGNFPGRFSGRQFSNSRSEMNVSTLELGDSALYLCASGTGFHEQYFGPGTRLTVT.

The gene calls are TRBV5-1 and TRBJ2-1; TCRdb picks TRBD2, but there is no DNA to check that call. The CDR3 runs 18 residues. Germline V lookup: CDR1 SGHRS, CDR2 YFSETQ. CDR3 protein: CASSWSQGAPRRYNEQFF.